This T cell receptor (beta chain) is drawn from a study of blood T cell repertoires in COVID-19. The wider study: The study drew acute and convalescent COVID-19 samples from the United States, Italy and Spain. PBMCs, B-cell-depleted T cells, or T cells were the source of the cDNA or gDNA that made up the material.

In germline, CDR1 is LNHDA, CDR2 SQIVND (reference sequence). CDR3 length: 17 residues. The J segment lost 2 bases and the V segment lost 5 bases, leaving 8 bases of the junction unmatched. As originally analysed: Researchers report that nucleated cell counts were estimated from reference gene primer amplification. The assay was immunoSEQ multiplex PCR, and TCRdb's table has in-frame clones only and misses some. The V and J calls and clone size are taken from that table; D and trimming were inferred from the DNA. The profile shows about 59,000 clones, around four fifths of them singletons. This TCR was recovered from a woman older than 75 with acute or convalescent COVID-19. Material for sequencing was peripheral blood. The rearrangement joins TRBV19 to TRBJ1-5; TRBD1 matches at 11 bases. The CDR3 DNA follows: TGTGCCAGTAGTCTGGGGACAGGGGGTAATGGCAATCAGCCCCAGCATTTT. Translated: CASSLGTGGNGNQPQHF.